The clone carrying this T cell receptor beta chain was observed at least ten times. Time point described: sample taken at primary tumor resection. From tumor, nontumor lung or frozen PBMC, whole RNA was taken unsorted for sequencing. Using its own MiXCR run on the 5' RACE reads, TCRdb lists one record per CDR3 protein. This sample carries some 70,000 distinct CDR3 sequences, 10% to 15% of them seen once, and the ten largest clones take over 5.5%. This specimen comes from a study of spatial heterogeneity in lung cancer. The CDR3 covers 13 residues. CDR1 and CDR2 from the germline V gene are KGHDR and SFDVKD. The V and J ends lost 11 bases and 2 bases respectively, with 9 bases between them.

Sequencing was performed on PBMCs, taken at surgery. This rearrangement joins TRBV24-1 to TRBJ2-6; D unresolved. This receptor was taken from a male donor with early-stage non-small cell lung cancer. CDR3 nucleotide sequence: TGTGCCAGCAATCAAACTGGGGCCAACGTCCTGACTTTC. It codes for CASNQTGANVLTF.